Listed below are T cell receptor beta chains from one sample, sequenced in a study of blood T cell repertoires in COVID-19. Produced via immunoSEQ multiplex PCR; TCRdb's table is partial and in-frame only. The sample lists approximately 200,000 clones, 75% to 90% occurring once. Sequenced: PBMCs or T cells enriched from blood (not recorded which). The receptor set was obtained from a woman aged 25 to 39 who had recovered from COVID-19. The CDR3 runs from the conserved cysteine through the conserved F or W. D genes are given only for firm matches. Clone size is shown for a subset of rows, as once, few, many or a class of expanded clone.

D gene: TRBD1
J gene: TRBJ2-7
V gene: TRBV10-3
clone size: -
CDR3 protein: CAIGQGPYEQYF
CDR3 DNA: TGTGCCATAGGACAGGGGCCCTACGAGCAGTACTTC

D gene: -
J gene: TRBJ1-2
V gene: TRBV10-3
clone size: -
CDR3 protein: CAISEAGIRRF
CDR3 DNA: TGTGCCATCAGTGAGGCAGGGATACGCCGCTTC

D gene: -
J gene: TRBJ1-5
V gene: TRBV2
clone size: -
CDR3 protein: CASSAGYPNQPQHF
CDR3 DNA: TGTGCCAGCAGCGCAGGGTACCCCAATCAGCCCCAGCATTTT

D gene: TRBD1
J gene: TRBJ1-2
V gene: TRBV3-1/TRBV3-2
clone size: -
CDR3 protein: CASSQGTGGYGYTF
CDR3 DNA: TGTGCCAGCAGCCAAGGGACAGGGGGCTATGGCTACACCTTC

D gene: TRBD1
J gene: TRBJ1-1
V gene: TRBV5-1
clone size: -
CDR3 protein: CASSLAGTGGEEAFF
CDR3 DNA: TGCGCCAGCAGCTTGGCCGGGACAGGGGGCGAGGAAGCTTTCTTT

D gene: -
J gene: TRBJ2-4
V gene: TRBV4-2
clone size: -
CDR3 protein: CASSPDNFDIQYF
CDR3 DNA: TGTGCCAGCAGCCCGGACAATTTTGACATTCAGTACTTC

D gene: TRBD1
J gene: TRBJ1-6
V gene: TRBV19
clone size: -
CDR3 protein: CASTPDRGNSPLHF
CDR3 DNA: TGTGCCAGTACCCCCGACAGGGGTAATTCACCCCTCCACTTT

D gene: -
J gene: TRBJ1-5
V gene: TRBV7-6
clone size: -
CDR3 protein: CASSPQGNQPQHF
CDR3 DNA: TGTGCCAGCAGCCCCCAGGGCAATCAGCCCCAGCATTTT

D gene: TRBD2
J gene: TRBJ2-1
V gene: TRBV5-1
clone size: once
CDR3 protein: CASSLLGLAGGLSYNEQFF
CDR3 DNA: TGCGCCAGCAGCTTGTTGGGACTAGCGGGGGGGCTATCCTACAATGAGCAGTTCTTC

D gene: -
J gene: TRBJ1-2
V gene: TRBV5-4
clone size: -
CDR3 protein: CASSLQGDYGYTF
CDR3 DNA: TGTGCCAGCAGCCTACAGGGTGACTATGGCTACACCTTC

D gene: -
J gene: TRBJ2-5
V gene: TRBV2
clone size: -
CDR3 protein: CASRADQETQYF
CDR3 DNA: TGTGCCAGCAGGGCGGATCAAGAGACCCAGTACTTC

D gene: -
J gene: TRBJ2-5
V gene: TRBV7-2
clone size: -
CDR3 protein: CASSYRTSGGKETQYF
CDR3 DNA: TGTGCCAGCAGCTACCGAACCAGTGGGGGGAAAGAGACCCAGTACTTC

D gene: TRBD1
J gene: TRBJ1-6
V gene: TRBV2
clone size: -
CDR3 protein: CASQNTGGRNSPLHF
CDR3 DNA: TGTGCCAGCCAAAACACAGGGGGCAGAAATTCACCCCTCCACTTT

D gene: TRBD1
J gene: TRBJ2-2
V gene: TRBV24-1
clone size: -
CDR3 protein: CATSDFVGQGDTGELFF
CDR3 DNA: TGTGCCACCAGTGATTTTGTTGGGCAGGGGGACACCGGGGAGCTGTTTTTT

D gene: -
J gene: TRBJ1-2
V gene: TRBV11-2
clone size: -
CDR3 protein: CASSLEWSWDSSYTF
CDR3 DNA: TGTGCCAGCAGCTTAGAGTGGTCCTGGGACTCGAGCTACACCTTC

D gene: TRBD2
J gene: TRBJ2-3
V gene: TRBV19
clone size: -
CDR3 protein: CASGLGGGRRNTQYF
CDR3 DNA: TGTGCCAGCGGTTTGGGCGGGGGACGTCGGAATACGCAGTATTTT

D gene: TRBD1
J gene: TRBJ2-7
V gene: TRBV25-1
clone size: -
CDR3 protein: CASSAAGTGGYEQYF
CDR3 DNA: TGTGCCAGCAGTGCAGCCGGGACAGGGGGCTACGAGCAGTACTTC

D gene: -
J gene: TRBJ1-6
V gene: TRBV6-4
clone size: once
CDR3 protein: CASTDSLSALHF
CDR3 DNA: TGTGCCAGCACCGACAGTTTATCAGCCCTCCACTTT

D gene: TRBD2
J gene: TRBJ2-7
V gene: TRBV19
clone size: -
CDR3 protein: CASSIDRSGGYEQYF
CDR3 DNA: TGTGCCAGTAGTATAGATCGGAGCGGGGGATACGAGCAGTACTTC

D gene: -
J gene: TRBJ2-7
V gene: TRBV27
clone size: -
CDR3 protein: CASSLNAGYEQYF
CDR3 DNA: TGTGCCAGCAGTTTAAACGCCGGCTACGAGCAGTACTTC

D gene: TRBD2
J gene: TRBJ2-2
V gene: TRBV24-1
clone size: -
CDR3 protein: CATSDPSGPGELFF
CDR3 DNA: TGTGCCACCAGTGACCCTAGCGGGCCCGGGGAGCTGTTTTTT

D gene: TRBD2
J gene: TRBJ2-3
V gene: TRBV3-1/TRBV3-2
clone size: -
CDR3 protein: CASSLGLAGEVTQYF
CDR3 DNA: TGTGCCAGCAGCCTTGGACTAGCGGGGGAGGTGACGCAGTATTTT

D gene: -
J gene: TRBJ2-1
V gene: TRBV6-5
clone size: once
CDR3 protein: CASRPRALRTGEQFF
CDR3 DNA: TGTGCCAGCAGACCGCGAGCGCTCCGTACTGGCGAGCAGTTCTTC

D gene: -
J gene: TRBJ1-5
V gene: TRBV7-2
clone size: -
CDR3 protein: CASSLGTDSGQPQHF
CDR3 DNA: TGTGCCAGCAGCTTAGGTACGGATTCGGGGCAGCCCCAGCATTTT

D gene: -
J gene: TRBJ2-5
V gene: TRBV6-1
clone size: -
CDR3 protein: CASSEAGGLYQETQYF
CDR3 DNA: TGTGCCAGCAGTGAAGCAGGAGGACTGTATCAAGAGACCCAGTACTTC

D gene: -
J gene: TRBJ2-7
V gene: TRBV29-1
clone size: -
CDR3 protein: CSVEGTDYEQYF
CDR3 DNA: TGCAGCGTTGAAGGAACAGATTACGAGCAGTACTTC

D gene: TRBD1
J gene: TRBJ1-2
V gene: TRBV5-1
clone size: -
CDR3 protein: CASSSTGTYGYTF
CDR3 DNA: TGCGCCAGCAGCTCGACAGGGACCTATGGCTACACCTTC

D gene: -
J gene: TRBJ1-2
V gene: TRBV28
clone size: -
CDR3 protein: CASSLAGYGYTF
CDR3 DNA: TGTGCCAGCAGTTTAGCGGGGTATGGCTACACCTTC

D gene: -
J gene: TRBJ1-2
V gene: TRBV9
clone size: -
CDR3 protein: CASSVATGGANTNYGYTF
CDR3 DNA: TGTGCCAGCAGCGTAGCTACAGGTGGGGCAAATACTAACTATGGCTACACCTTC

D gene: TRBD1
J gene: TRBJ2-3
V gene: TRBV4-1
clone size: -
CDR3 protein: CASSQEQGTDTQYF
CDR3 DNA: TGCGCCAGCAGCCAAGAACAGGGGACAGATACGCAGTATTTT

D gene: -
J gene: TRBJ1-1
V gene: TRBV9
clone size: -
CDR3 protein: CASSVDSRFGAFF
CDR3 DNA: TGTGCCAGCAGCGTAGATTCGAGGTTTGGAGCTTTCTTT

D gene: TRBD2
J gene: TRBJ2-2
V gene: TRBV24-1
clone size: -
CDR3 protein: CATSGGVQGLAGTGELFF
CDR3 DNA: TGTGCCACCAGTGGTGGGGTTCAGGGACTAGCGGGGACCGGGGAGCTGTTTTTT

D gene: TRBD2
J gene: TRBJ2-1
V gene: TRBV14
clone size: -
CDR3 protein: CASSQVGTRSSYNEQFF
CDR3 DNA: TGTGCCAGCAGCCAAGTTGGGACTAGAAGCTCCTACAATGAGCAGTTCTTC

D gene: -
J gene: TRBJ1-1
V gene: TRBV6-5
clone size: -
CDR3 protein: CASSTIGWGETEAFF
CDR3 DNA: TGTGCCAGCAGTACAATAGGGTGGGGGGAAACTGAAGCTTTCTTT

D gene: TRBD1
J gene: TRBJ1-5
V gene: TRBV2
clone size: few
CDR3 protein: CASSATGHSNQPQHF
CDR3 DNA: TGTGCCAGCAGCGCGACAGGGCATAGCAATCAGCCCCAGCATTTT

D gene: TRBD2
J gene: TRBJ2-3
V gene: TRBV6-2/TRBV6-3
clone size: -
CDR3 protein: CASSSGLATDTQYF
CDR3 DNA: TGTGCCAGCAGTTCCGGACTAGCGACAGATACGCAGTATTTT

D gene: -
J gene: TRBJ1-4
V gene: TRBV11-2
clone size: -
CDR3 protein: CASSHKRGAWGKLFF
CDR3 DNA: TGTGCCAGCAGCCACAAGCGGGGGGCTTGGGGAAAACTGTTTTTT

D gene: -
J gene: TRBJ2-2
V gene: TRBV6-2/TRBV6-3
clone size: -
CDR3 protein: CASRLRRKNTGELFF
CDR3 DNA: TGTGCCAGCCGCCTAAGGCGGAAGAACACCGGGGAGCTGTTTTTT

D gene: -
J gene: TRBJ1-1
V gene: TRBV7-9
clone size: -
CDR3 protein: CASSLIRENTEAFF
CDR3 DNA: TGTGCCAGCAGCTTAATCAGGGAGAACACTGAAGCTTTCTTT

D gene: -
J gene: TRBJ1-2
V gene: TRBV4-3
clone size: once
CDR3 protein: CASSQVLGGNYGYTF
CDR3 DNA: TGCGCCAGCAGCCAAGTACTCGGGGGTAACTATGGCTACACCTTC

D gene: -
J gene: TRBJ2-7
V gene: TRBV2
clone size: -
CDR3 protein: CANRQLTGGDSYEQYF
CDR3 DNA: TGTGCCAACCGACAGCTCACAGGGGGGGACTCCTACGAGCAGTACTTC

D gene: -
J gene: TRBJ1-1
V gene: TRBV11-1
clone size: -
CDR3 protein: CASSLFGEAFF
CDR3 DNA: TGTGCCAGCAGCTTATTCGGGGAAGCTTTCTTT

D gene: TRBD2
J gene: TRBJ2-1
V gene: TRBV6-2/TRBV6-3
clone size: -
CDR3 protein: CASSYLQRGGRDEQFF
CDR3 DNA: TGTGCCAGCAGTTACTTACAGCGGGGGGGCCGGGATGAGCAGTTCTTC

D gene: -
J gene: TRBJ1-2
V gene: TRBV11-2
clone size: -
CDR3 protein: CASSQGRTPNYGYTF
CDR3 DNA: TGTGCCAGCAGCCAAGGACGGACTCCGAACTATGGCTACACCTTC

D gene: -
J gene: TRBJ1-1
V gene: TRBV6-5
clone size: -
CDR3 protein: CASSYSGQGMNTEAFF
CDR3 DNA: TGTGCCAGCAGTTACTCGGGGCAGGGTATGAACACTGAAGCTTTCTTT

D gene: -
J gene: TRBJ1-2
V gene: TRBV4-3
clone size: -
CDR3 protein: CASSQEGPGGNYGYTF
CDR3 DNA: TGCGCCAGCAGCCAAGAAGGCCCCGGGGGGAACTATGGCTACACCTTC